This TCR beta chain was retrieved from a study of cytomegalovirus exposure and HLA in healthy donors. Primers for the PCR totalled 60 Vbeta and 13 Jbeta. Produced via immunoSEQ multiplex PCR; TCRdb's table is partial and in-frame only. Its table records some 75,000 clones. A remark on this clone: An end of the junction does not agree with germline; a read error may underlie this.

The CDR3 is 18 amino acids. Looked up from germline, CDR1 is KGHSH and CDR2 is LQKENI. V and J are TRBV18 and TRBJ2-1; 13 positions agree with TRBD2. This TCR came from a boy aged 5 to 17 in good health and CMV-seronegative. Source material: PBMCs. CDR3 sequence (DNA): TGTGCCAGCTCTCCTGGACTAGCGGGAGTGTACTCCGACAATGAGCAGTTCTTC. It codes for CASSPGLAGVYSDNEQFF.